Listed below are T cell receptor beta chains from one sample, sequenced in a study of control samples from healthy donors and cancer patients. Using immunoSEQ multiplex PCR, the repertoire was profiled, and TCRdb retains in-frame clones only, with some absent. The repertoire holds about 140,000 clones, roughly 92% seen once, with roughly 10% in the top ten. Sequenced: blood. The source is a man aged 25-45 years in good health. CDR3s include the opening cysteine and the closing phenylalanine or tryptophan. Each record gives: CDR3 length, V gene, D gene, clone size, J gene, CDR3 DNA, CDR3 protein. A D gene is named only where the DNA matches it firmly. Part of the rows lack a size; the others show once, few, many or a class for expanded clones.

len: 17
v_gene: TRBV5-1
d_gene: .
abundance: .
j_gene: TRBJ1-3
CDR3nt: TGCGCCAGCAGCTTTAGCTCTTCAGGGGCCTCGGGAAACACCATATATTTT
CDR3aa: CASSFSSSGASGNTIYF

len: 15
v_gene: TRBV7-8
d_gene: TRBD1
abundance: .
j_gene: TRBJ2-7
CDR3nt: TGTGCCAGCAGCCCGAAATACAGGGGCTGGTTCGCGCAGTACTTC
CDR3aa: CASSPKYRGWFAQYF

len: 15
v_gene: TRBV24-1
d_gene: .
abundance: .
j_gene: TRBJ2-7
CDR3nt: TGTGCCACCAGTGACCCTCGGGACTCAGGTTACGAGCAGTACTTC
CDR3aa: CATSDPRDSGYEQYF

len: 15
v_gene: TRBV28
d_gene: .
abundance: once
j_gene: TRBJ1-1
CDR3nt: TGTGCCAGCAGTATCTCCGGAGTGAGTCGTACTGAAGCTTTCTTT
CDR3aa: CASSISGVSRTEAFF

len: 13
v_gene: TRBV10-1
d_gene: .
abundance: once
j_gene: TRBJ1-1
CDR3nt: TGCGCCAGCAGCCTTGGCTCGAACACTGAAGCTTTCTTT
CDR3aa: CASSLGSNTEAFF

len: 11
v_gene: TRBV10-2
d_gene: .
abundance: .
j_gene: TRBJ2-3
CDR3nt: TGCGCCAGCAGTGACTTGGATACGCAGTATTTT
CDR3aa: CASSDLDTQYF

len: 13
v_gene: TRBV7-8
d_gene: TRBD1
abundance: .
j_gene: TRBJ1-1
CDR3nt: TGTGCCAGCAGCATGAGGGGGACAGGGCGGGCTTTCTTT
CDR3aa: CASSMRGTGRAFF

len: 17
v_gene: TRBV7-2
d_gene: .
abundance: .
j_gene: TRBJ1-2
CDR3nt: TGTGCCAGCAGCTTAGGAGGGTCCAGCTTAGCTAACTATGGCTACACCTTC
CDR3aa: CASSLGGSSLANYGYTF

len: 12
v_gene: TRBV6-6
d_gene: .
abundance: .
j_gene: TRBJ1-1
CDR3nt: TGTGCCAGCAGTAAAGGCAGGACTGAAGCTTTCTTT
CDR3aa: CASSKGRTEAFF

len: 14
v_gene: TRBV6-2/TRBV6-3
d_gene: TRBD2
abundance: .
j_gene: TRBJ2-7
CDR3nt: TGTGCCAGCAGTTATTCCGGCGGGAGTGACGAGCAGTACTTC
CDR3aa: CASSYSGGSDEQYF

len: 14
v_gene: TRBV2
d_gene: .
abundance: .
j_gene: TRBJ1-1
CDR3nt: TGTGCCAGCAGTGAAGCGCTACATAACACTGAAGCTTTCTTT
CDR3aa: CASSEALHNTEAFF

len: 14
v_gene: TRBV4-2
d_gene: .
abundance: .
j_gene: TRBJ2-5
CDR3nt: TGTGCCAGCAGCCAAGGCGTAGCTATAGAGACCCAGTACTTC
CDR3aa: CASSQGVAIETQYF

len: 12
v_gene: TRBV6-5
d_gene: .
abundance: .
j_gene: TRBJ2-7
CDR3nt: TGTGCCAGCGGCAGGGGATATGTTGAGCAGTACTTC
CDR3aa: CASGRGYVEQYF

len: 13
v_gene: TRBV11-2
d_gene: .
abundance: once
j_gene: TRBJ1-1
CDR3nt: TGTGCCAGCAGCTTTACAGGAGACACTGAAGCTTTCTTT
CDR3aa: CASSFTGDTEAFF

len: 14
v_gene: TRBV25-1
d_gene: .
abundance: .
j_gene: TRBJ1-1
CDR3nt: TGTGCCAGCAGTGCCAGGGGTTTGAACACTGAAGCTTTCTTT
CDR3aa: CASSARGLNTEAFF

len: 13
v_gene: TRBV7-9
d_gene: TRBD2
abundance: .
j_gene: TRBJ2-1
CDR3nt: TGTGCCAGGGGGACTAGCCCTTACAATGAGCAGTTCTTC
CDR3aa: CARGTSPYNEQFF

len: 19
v_gene: TRBV27
d_gene: .
abundance: .
j_gene: TRBJ2-3
CDR3nt: TGTGCCAGCAGTTTACTTGGTGGTGGTGGGGACTTTTCCACAGATACGCAGTATTTT
CDR3aa: CASSLLGGGGDFSTDTQYF

len: 16
v_gene: TRBV7-8
d_gene: TRBD1
abundance: .
j_gene: TRBJ2-1
CDR3nt: TGTGCCAGCAGCCCAAGTTCAGGGGGCGCGAGGAATGAGCAGTTCTTC
CDR3aa: CASSPSSGGARNEQFF

len: 13
v_gene: TRBV5-1
d_gene: .
abundance: .
j_gene: TRBJ2-1
CDR3nt: TGCGCCAGCAGCTCCAGGGCGGGCGATGAGCAGTTCTTC
CDR3aa: CASSSRAGDEQFF